Listed here are 20 T cell receptor beta chains from one sample, sequenced in a study of blood T cells in healthy people across ages. Sample-barcoded 5' priming and a J-beta primer mix drove a second PCR of about 6 to 11 cycles. MiXCR, run by TCRdb on the 5' RACE reads, gives a single entry per CDR3 protein. The data contain 630,000 or so distinct CDR3 sequences, under 30% of them seen just once; the ten biggest clones take up approximately 15%. The sequencing sample was made of blood. These receptors were collected from a woman aged 80 or over in good health.

This clonotype came up many times. The chain has TRBV6-6 and TRBJ2-7, with 11 nucleotides matching TRBD2. The CDR3 consists of 15 residues. Germline values: CDR1 MNHNY, CDR2 SVGAGI (reference sequence). V was clipped by 4 bases and J by 0 bases; unmatched bases: 2. The DNA of the CDR3 is TGTGCCAGCAGTTTTACTAGCGGGGGCTCCTACGAGCAGTACTTC. Its translation: CASSFTSGGSYEQYF.

On this clonotype: Compared with germline, one end of the junction differs, possibly owing to a read error. The chain is built from TRBV20-1 and TRBJ1-1; D is undetermined. This CDR3 is built from 12 residues. Germline CDR1 and CDR2: DFQATT and SNEGSKA (reference sequence). The DNA of the CDR3 is TGCAGTGCTCGGGATCTAAACACTGAAGCTTCCTTT. Protein sequence: CSARDLNTEASF.

This clonotype was seen many times. V usage is TRBV7-8 and J usage is TRBJ2-3; D may be TRBD2 (6 bases). V was clipped by 0 bases and J by 1 base, with 11 bases between them. The germline V gene encodes CDR1 SGHVS and CDR2 FQNEAQ. The CDR3 spans 16 residues. Written as DNA, the CDR3 is TGTGCCAGCAGCTTAGCGATGACGGGGGGCACAGATACGCAGTATTTT. Protein: CASSLAMTGGTDTQYF.

This clonotype was detected ten times or more. The chain couples TRBV7-9 to TRBJ1-5; 7 positions match TRBD1. Germline V CDR1 and CDR2: SEHNR, FQNEAQ (reference sequence). Trimming removed 5 bases from V and 6 bases from J; junction bases left unmatched: 7. There are 14 residues in the CDR3. As DNA, the CDR3 is TGTGCCAGCAGCACGGACAGGATGCCTCAGCCCCAGCATTTT. Its translation is CASSTDRMPQPQHF.

The V and J genes are TRBV29-1 and TRBJ2-5; 7 nucleotides agree with TRBD2. J gave up 11 bases and V 8 bases, and 14 bases lay outside the gene matches. The CDR3 is 12 amino acids. Germline V gene lookup returns CDR1 SQVTM and CDR2 ANQGSEA. CDR3 residues: CSLAGDYNEQYF. The DNA for the CDR3 is TGCAGCCTCGCGGGAGACTACAATGAGCAGTACTTC.

The chain has TRBV4-1 and TRBJ2-1, with 12 bases fitting TRBD2. Germline V gene data show CDR1 as MGHRA and CDR2 as YSYEKL. With 1 base clipped from V and 10 bases from J, the junction kept 5 bases outside the gene matches. The CDR3 is 15 amino acids. Here the CDR3 DNA reads TGCGCCAGCAGCCAAGGGACTAGCGGGGTTGGAGAGCAGTTCTTC. Residues: CASSQGTSGVGEQFF.

This clonotype was found many times. The chain has TRBV7-2 and TRBJ1-2; D may be TRBD1 (5 bases). The CDR3 loop spans 13 amino acids. Germline-derived CDR1 and CDR2 are SGHTA and FQGNSA. Trimming cost V 4 bases and J 3 bases, with 9 bases left between them. The CDR3, as DNA: TGTGCCAGCAGCTCCCGGGACCACTATGGCTACACCTTC. Protein product: CASSSRDHYGYTF.

Note on this clonotype: This sequence may be a read error, since a much larger clone differs from it by one base. It is unclear where the CDR3 begins or ends on the DNA, so no DNA is shown, and the CDR3 is as TCRdb lists it. The chain couples TRBV29-1 to TRBJ1-4; the tabulated D call, TRBD1, remains unverified against the DNA. The germline V gene encodes CDR1 SQVTM and CDR2 ANQGSEA. The CDR3 is made up of 16 amino acids, end residues included. CDR3 in amino acids: CSVGSGTVRSNEKMFF.

This clonotype was picked up many times. This chain uses TRBV7-2 with TRBJ2-7; D might be TRBD1 (6 bases). Deletions cut 5 bases from V and 3 bases from J, with 17 bases between. Germline loops: CDR1 SGHTA, CDR2 FQGNSA. The CDR3 covers 15 residues. The CDR3: CASSREPGHHYEQYF. CDR3 coding DNA: TGTGCCAGCAGCCGAGAGCCGGGACATCACTACGAGCAGTACTTC.

With respect to this clonotype: This may stem from a read error, because a much larger clone lies one nucleotide away. V gene TRBV6-2 or TRBV6-3 combines with J gene TRBJ2-5; a weak D match, TRBD1 (7 bases). V dropped 11 bases and J dropped 11 bases, with 24 bases sitting between them. This CDR3 has 13 amino acids. The germline gives CDR1 MNHEY, CDR2 SVGEGT. The CDR3 coding sequence is TGTGCCGGGGGGACCGGGACAGCGAGTGAGCAGTACTTC. Protein sequence: CAGGTGTASEQYF.

This chain links TRBV30 with TRBJ1-5, with unresolved D. Trimming shortened V by 3 bases and J by 2 bases, and 17 bases separated the two germline ends. Per germline, CDR1 GTSNPN and CDR2 SVGIG (reference sequence). The CDR3 runs to 16 residues. DNA for the CDR3: TGTGCCTGGAGGGAGCGGGGAGGGATAGGCAATCAGCCCCAGCATTTT. This encodes CAWRERGGIGNQPQHF.

This rearrangement joins TRBV4-1 to TRBJ2-7; D not certain. Germline CDR1 and CDR2: MGHRA and YSYEKL. Trimming took 6 bases from V and 3 from J, leaving 18 bases between them. The CDR3 extends over 15 amino acids. Written as DNA, the CDR3 is TGCGCCAGCAGTTCGGCCAAGGGCTTCCTCTACGAGCAGTACTTC. Protein: CASSSAKGFLYEQYF.

This clonotype showed up just a few times. Just one base apart from a much larger clone, this may be a read error. The chain employs TRBV20-1 and TRBJ2-7; D ambiguous. Germline assignment: CDR1 DFQATT and CDR2 SNEGSKA (reference sequence). The CDR3 runs to 12 residues. CDR3 DNA sequence: TGCAGGGCTGGGGTGTTCGCTGCCGAGCAGTACTTC. This translates into CRAGVFAAEQYF.

V gene TRBV20-1 combines with J gene TRBJ2-1; 14 bases are shared with TRBD2. J lost 2 bases, V lost 0 bases, and 6 bases had no gene match. From germline, CDR1 is DFQATT and CDR2 SNEGSKA (reference sequence). This CDR3 has 18 amino acids. The CDR3 loop reads CSARDRGTSGGAYNEQFF. In DNA, the CDR3 is TGCAGTGCTAGAGATCGAGGGACTAGCGGGGGAGCCTACAATGAGCAGTTCTTC.

Of note for this clonotype: This may come from a read error, since a much larger clone is one base off. The gene calls are TRBV28 and TRBJ2-1; 7 bases are shared with TRBD2. This CDR3 has 14 amino acids. The germline gives CDR1 MDHEN, CDR2 SYDVKM. The CDR3 DNA sequence: TGTACCAGCAGTTTGCGGGGGTTAGACAATGAGCAGTTCTTC. Protein sequence: CTSSLRGLDNEQFF.

This chain uses TRBV13 with TRBJ2-7; D unresolved. The germline gives CDR1 PRHDT, CDR2 FYEKMQ (reference sequence). This CDR3 is 18 amino acids long. Deletions cut 3 bases from V and 5 bases from J, with 26 bases between. CDR3 region: CASSFVLVWKPCVNEQYF. The CDR3 nucleotides read TGTGCCAGCAGCTTCGTGCTCGTATGGAAACCTTGTGTAAACGAGCAGTACTTC.

In the case of this clonotype: This may come from a read error, since a much larger clone is one base off. The genes are TRBV7-2 and TRBJ2-5; no firm D call. The CDR3 runs 13 residues. V was shortened by 1 base and J by 11 bases, with 14 bases between the two germline ends. Germline V gene data show CDR1 as SGHTA and CDR2 as FQGNSA. The CDR3 is CASSLDGRHEQYF. CDR3 nucleotide sequence: TGTGCCAGCAGCTTAGATGGTCGGCATGAGCAGTACTTC.

The chain uses TRBV5-1 and TRBJ2-7; 10 bases map to TRBD2. The DNA matches TRBJ2-5 better at its end, which makes the J call doubtful. The CDR3 sequence is 16 residues long. The germline V gene has CDR1 SGHRS and CDR2 YFSETQ. This chain's CDR3 is CASSSGGAVSSETQYF. CDR3 DNA sequence: TGCGCCAGCAGCAGCGGGGGGGCCGTTTCGTCGGAGACCCAGTACTTC.

V and J are TRBV10-3 and TRBJ2-5; 9 bases map to TRBD1. The CDR3 loop spans 14 amino acids. J was trimmed by 2 bases and V by 7 bases; bases with no gene match: 5. Per the germline V gene, CDR1 is ENHRY and CDR2 is SYGVKD. CDR3 DNA sequence: TGTGCCATCATTAGGGGACAGGGACAAGAGACCCAGTACTTC. Encoded protein: CAIIRGQGQETQYF.

This clonotype was detected a few times. The chain has TRBV5-1 and TRBJ2-2; D is uncertain. The CDR3 is 12 residues long. V dropped 3 bases and J dropped 8 bases, with 8 bases sitting between them. Germline CDR1 SGHRS, CDR2 YFSETQ. For the CDR3, the DNA is TGCGCCAGCAGCTATCAGATGGGGGAGCTGTTTTTT. Translated: CASSYQMGELFF.